Below are 4 T cell receptor beta chains sequenced from a single sample in a study of long-term antiretroviral therapy in people with HIV. An immunoSEQ assay, version v3.0, was performed at survey level. Method: immunoSEQ multiplex PCR; TCRdb's copy keeps in-frame clones and lacks some. The sample has about 15,000 clones, approximately 80% seen once. The source was unsorted PBMCs, collected about 2.5 years before starting antiretroviral therapy. Source of these receptors: a woman aged 45-59 years with HIV.

This clone turned up a few times. The chain carries TRBV2 and TRBJ1-5; a possible D gene is TRBD1 (6 bases). Looked up from germline, CDR1 is SNHLY and CDR2 is FYNNEI. V shed 10 bases and J shed 3 bases, with 16 bases lying between them. CDR3 length equals 14 residues. The CDR3 is CATQGSGFNQPQHF. The CDR3 DNA reads as TGTGCCACCCAGGGGTCTGGGTTCAATCAGCCCCAGCATTTT.

This clone was found once. V gene TRBV19 combines with J gene TRBJ1-3; D gene ambiguous. CDR1 is LNHDA, CDR2 SQIVND, per germline (reference sequence). CDR3 length equals 13 residues. Trimming took off 4 bases at V and 4 bases at J, with 8 bases between the two ends. CDR3 DNA sequence: TGTGCCAGTAGTACTCCCGGGGGAAACACCATATATTTT. Protein product: CASSTPGGNTIYF.

The chain employs TRBV6-5 and TRBJ2-1; TRBD2 matches 7 bases. The germline V gene has CDR1 MNHEY and CDR2 SVGAGI. Losses at the gene ends were 0 bases for V and 4 bases for J; bases not matched to a gene: 6. The CDR3 consists of 16 residues. For the CDR3, the DNA is TGTGCCAGCAGTTACTCGAGCGGGGTGGGATACAATGAGCAGTTCTTC. Translating gives CASSYSSGVGYNEQFF.

This clone is labeled as medium-sized (0.01 to 0.1%). J is TRBJ1-2 and V is TRBV12-5, with D uncertain. The CDR3 totals 12 residues. V was cut by 1 base and J by 8 bases, with 8 bases left in between. Germline-derived CDR1 and CDR2 are LGHNT and FRNRAP. The CDR3 reads CASGLEGWGYTF. CDR3 nucleotide sequence: TGTGCTAGTGGTTTGGAGGGTTGGGGCTACACCTTC.